This TCR beta chain comes out of a study of blood T cell repertoires in COVID-19. Study-level background: Collection of acute and convalescent COVID-19 samples took place in the United States, Italy and Spain. T cells, B-cell-depleted T cells, or PBMCs provided the cDNA or gDNA that served as material.

The germline V gene encodes CDR1 SGHAT and CDR2 FQNNGV. The CDR3 is made up of 15 amino acids. Trimming took off 4 bases at V and 6 bases at J, with 16 bases between the two ends. In the study's own analysis: Amplified reference gene primers provided the basis for estimating nucleated cell counts. The data were produced by immunoSEQ multiplex PCR, yet TCRdb's version contains in-frame clones alone and is incomplete. That table is the source of V, J and clone size, and D and trimming were worked out from the DNA. The sample yields fewer than 200,000 clones, around 85% seen once. Sequenced sample: peripheral blood. The chain carries TRBV11-2 and TRBJ2-1; unclear D gene. The origin of this receptor is a man in his sixties who had recovered from COVID-19. For the CDR3, the DNA is TGTGCCAGCAGCTCCAATGGGCTCAATGGCAATGAGCAGTTCTTC. Protein product: CASSSNGLNGNEQFF.